Shown below are 32 T cell receptor beta chains from a single sample sequenced in a study of T cell repertoires in cytomegalovirus infection. The antigens for these receptors are not known. TCRdb reprocessed the reads via MiXCR and lists one record per CDR3 protein. The sample contains about 700,000 distinct CDR3 sequences, about 33% of which appear only once. The specimen comprised cultured PBMCs, sampled from culture after CMV antigen stimulation. The receptors were gathered from a human donor in good health (CMV status not recorded). Some clones in this sample may be carry-over from other donors' samples.

The chain links TRBV20-1 to TRBJ2-1, with 7 bases lining up with TRBD1. The V gene end was trimmed by 6 bases and the J gene end by 8 bases; junction bases not matched to a gene: 7. Germline V gene lookup returns CDR1 DFQATT and CDR2 SNEGSKA (reference sequence). The CDR3 sequence is 12 residues long. CDR3 DNA sequence: TGCAGTGCCCCGCAAGGGGGCGATGAGCAGTTCTTC. Translation gives CSAPQGGDEQFF.

This clonotype was found a few times. This chain links TRBV11-2 with TRBJ1-1; D perhaps matches TRBD1 (5 bases). Per germline, CDR1 SGHAT and CDR2 FQNNGV. Trimming stripped 5 bases from V and 0 bases from J, with 10 bases between. The CDR3 totals 14 residues. CDR3 loop: CASSRRDLNTEAFF. The CDR3 DNA sequence: TGTGCCAGCAGCCGCAGGGATTTGAACACTGAAGCTTTCTTT. The complete variable domain, with remaining parts taken from reference TRBV11-2 and TRBJ1-1, reads EAGVAQSPRYKIIEKRQSVAFWCNPISGHATLYWYQQILGQGPKLLIQFQNNGVVDDSQLPKDRFSAERLKGVDSTLKIQPAKLEDSAVYLCASSRRDLNTEAFFGQGTRLTVV.

The chain employs TRBV19 and TRBJ2-2; D is ambiguous. The germline V gene has CDR1 LNHDA and CDR2 SQIVND (reference sequence). The CDR3 has 14 residues. V lost 8 bases and J lost 0, with 10 bases in between. CDR3 protein: CASRLTANTGELFF. The DNA for the CDR3 is TGTGCCAGTCGCCTGACTGCGAACACCGGGGAGCTGTTTTTT.

As to this clonotype: The junction differs from germline at one of its ends, possibly a read error. J is TRBJ1-5 and V is TRBV20-1, with a weak D call TRBD1 (5 bases). Germline V gene data show CDR1 as DFQATT and CDR2 as SNEGSKA (reference sequence). This CDR3 is 14 amino acids long. CDR3 DNA sequence: TGCAGTGCTCCGGGACCGTATAGCGATCAGCCCCAGCATTTT. Translation gives CSAPGPYSDQPQHF.

The genes are TRBV7-2 and TRBJ2-2; D is undetermined. V lost 5 bases and J lost 6, with 10 bases in between. CDR1 and CDR2 (germline): SGHTA, FQGNSA. This CDR3 has 13 residues. The CDR3 DNA reads TGTGCCAGCAGCATATATACTTCCGGGGAGCTGTTTTTT. It translates to CASSIYTSGELFF.

This chain uses TRBV7-9 with TRBJ1-4; tentative D call: TRBD1 (5 bases). The CDR3 spans 14 residues. Trimming left V 6 bases short and J 8 bases short, with 16 bases between. Looked up from germline, CDR1 is SEHNR and CDR2 is FQNEAQ (reference sequence). This CDR3 reads CASSPRRGTEKLFF. Written as DNA, the CDR3 is TGTGCCAGCAGTCCCCGGCGGGGGACGGAAAAACTGTTTTTT.

This rearrangement joins TRBV4-1 to TRBJ1-2, with D perhaps TRBD1 (5 bases). Trimming pared 4 bases from V and 1 base from J, leaving 13 bases between. CDR1 and CDR2 (germline): MGHRA, YSYEKL. The CDR3 contains 15 residues. The CDR3 DNA follows: TGCGCCAGCAGCCTTTTCAGGGATAATAACTATGGCTACACCTTC. This sequence encodes CASSLFRDNNYGYTF.

The chain carries TRBV6-6 and TRBJ1-1; 7 bases align to TRBD1. Germline CDR1 and CDR2: MNHNY and SVGAGI (reference sequence). The CDR3 runs 14 residues. V was pared by 2 bases and J by 4 bases, with 4 bases of the junction left unmatched. CDR3 residues: CASSYRQGVTEAFF. CDR3 DNA: TGTGCCAGCAGTTACCGGCAGGGGGTCACTGAAGCTTTCTTT.

This clonotype was found once. This chain joins TRBV10-3 and TRBJ2-1; 9 bases line up with TRBD2. CDR1 ENHRY and CDR2 SYGVKD come from the germline V gene. The CDR3 runs to 14 residues. V shed 9 bases, J shed 5 bases, and the junction held 8 bases outside the gene matches. The CDR3 bases are TGTGCCATGAGGCGGGGGGGCGTCAACAATGAGCAGTTCTTC. It encodes CAMRRGGVNNEQFF.

This clonotype has only a few counts. This chain uses TRBV5-1 with TRBJ2-2; 8 nucleotides line up with TRBD1. V lost 6 bases, J lost 2 bases, and 6 bases stayed unmatched. The CDR3 is 15 residues long. Germline V CDR1 and CDR2: SGHRS, YFSETQ. CDR3 residues: CASTPGTGNTGELFF. The CDR3 nucleotides are TGCGCCAGCACCCCCGGGACAGGAAACACCGGGGAGCTGTTTTTT.

This clonotype was seen once. This sequence joins TRBV4-3 and TRBJ1-1; D remains unclear. CDR1 is LGHNA and CDR2 is YSLEER in the germline V gene. This CDR3 contains 15 residues. V shed 0 bases and J shed 1 base, with 9 bases lying between them. CDR3 residues: CASSQERLGNTEAFF. The CDR3 region has the DNA TGCGCCAGCAGCCAAGAACGTTTGGGGAACACTGAAGCTTTCTTT.

This clonotype was seen a handful of times. CDR3 nucleotide sequence: TGTGCCAGCAGCCACCTAGGGTCTATCTCTGGAAACACCATATATTTT. Residues: CASSHLGSISGNTIYF. The chain recombines TRBV14 with TRBJ1-3; D is unresolved. The CDR3 contains 16 residues. CDR1 SGHDN and CDR2 FVKESK come from the germline V gene. V was cut by 3 bases and J by 0 bases, with 12 bases left in between.

This clonotype was seen only a few times. CDR3 loop: CASSFGPGQSSYNSPLHF. For the CDR3, the DNA is TGTGCCAGCAGTTTCGGTCCCGGGCAGAGCTCCTATAATTCACCCCTCCACTTT. The rearrangement uses TRBV27 and TRBJ1-6; D call uncertain. V lost 3 bases and J lost 0, with 15 bases in between. CDR3 length: 18 amino acids. CDR1 MNHEY and CDR2 SMNVEV come from the germline V gene (reference sequence).

The rearrangement joins TRBV7-8 to TRBJ2-5, with D tentatively TRBD2 (6 bases). The V gene's germline CDR1 is SGHVS and CDR2 FQNEAQ. This CDR3 has 14 amino acids. The V end lost 5 bases, the J end lost 3 bases, and 13 bases lay between the germline ends. CDR3 DNA sequence: TGTGCCAGCAGCCGGCCGGGACTCGAAGAGACCCAGTACTTC. It translates to CASSRPGLEETQYF.

This clonotype was seen many times. This chain connects TRBV7-8 to TRBJ2-3, with D perhaps TRBD2 (6 bases). Trimming pared 6 bases from V and 4 bases from J, leaving 17 bases between. CDR1 is SGHVS, CDR2 FQNEAQ, per germline. The CDR3 runs 15 residues. The CDR3 DNA reads as TGTGCCAGCAGACGTACACGGGGAGGAGCAGATACGCAGTATTTT. Its protein product is CASRRTRGGADTQYF.

In this sample, this clonotype turned up many times. The genes are TRBV7-2 and TRBJ2-3, with 7 bases aligning to TRBD2. Trimming cost V 5 bases and J 0 bases; bases outside gene matches: 14. The CDR3 loop spans 18 amino acids. Germline values: CDR1 SGHTA, CDR2 FQGNSA. The CDR3 region has the DNA TGTGCCAGCAGCCCCAGCGGGACCGGTTACTCGAGCACAGATACGCAGTATTTT. Protein: CASSPSGTGYSSTDTQYF.

This clonotype has just a few counts. The chain has TRBV7-8 and TRBJ2-7, with D perhaps matching TRBD1 (6 bases). The CDR3 covers 16 residues. V lost 3 bases and J lost 3, with 18 bases in between. Germline lookup yields CDR1 SGHVS and CDR2 FQNEAQ. The chain's CDR3 is CASSFSTWTEVYEQYF. In nucleotides, the CDR3 is TGTGCCAGCAGCTTCTCCACCTGGACAGAAGTCTACGAGCAGTACTTC.

Many counts were recorded for this clonotype. The chain joins TRBV7-2 to TRBJ2-3; TRBD2 agrees at 7 bases. After removal of 2 bases from V and 4 bases from J, the junction contained 3 bases not matched to a gene. This CDR3 comprises 14 residues. From germline, CDR1 is SGHTA and CDR2 FQGNSA. CDR3 loop: CASSLSGVADTQYF. CDR3 nucleotide sequence: TGTGCCAGCAGCTTAAGCGGGGTAGCAGATACGCAGTATTTT.

The chain has TRBV5-4 and TRBJ2-1, with TRBD2 identical over 11 bases. CDR1 SGHNT and CDR2 YYREEE come from the germline V gene (reference sequence). J was trimmed by 4 bases and V by 4 bases; bases with no gene match: 10. The CDR3 is 17 amino acids. The CDR3 nucleotides are TGTGCCAGCAGCCCCGGTGGTAGCGGGAGGGATTACAATGAGCAGTTCTTC. Protein sequence: CASSPGGSGRDYNEQFF.

CDR3 residues: CASSIAPLEEALRWEKLFF. Here the CDR3 DNA reads TGTGCCAGTAGTATAGCCCCGCTGGAGGAGGCCCTTCGATGGGAAAAACTGTTTTTT. V and J are TRBV19 and TRBJ1-4; no clear D gene. Germline CDR1 reads LNHDA; CDR2 reads SQIVND (reference sequence). Trimming left V 1 base short and J 8 bases short, with 26 bases between. This CDR3 has 19 residues. Using reference TRBV19 and TRBJ1-4 for the parts outside the CDR3, the full variable domain is DGGITQSPKYLFRKEGQNVTLSCEQNLNHDAMYWYRQDPGQGLRLIYYSQIVNDFQKGDIAEGYSVSREKKESFPLTVTSAQKNPTAFYLCASSIAPLEEALRWEKLFFGSGTQLSVL.

The chain combines TRBV20-1 with TRBJ2-7, with a possible D match to TRBD1 (6 bases). The CDR3 extends over 13 amino acids. Between the trimmed V and J ends, which lost 3 bases and 5 bases, there was a span of 14 bases. CDR1 DFQATT and CDR2 SNEGSKA come from the germline V gene (reference sequence). The DNA of the CDR3 is TGCAGTGCTAGTCAGGACAGAGGTCACGAGCAGTACTTC. It codes for CSASQDRGHEQYF.

The chain employs TRBV7-2 and TRBJ2-3; 8 nucleotides match TRBD1. In germline, CDR1 is SGHTA, CDR2 FQGNSA. The trim removed 5 bases at V and 7 bases at J, leaving 11 bases unmatched. The CDR3 runs to 15 residues. DNA for the CDR3: TGTGCCAGCAGCGTGGACAGGGTGTCGGGTCATACGCAGTATTTT. Translated: CASSVDRVSGHTQYF.

The V call is TRBV5-4, the J call TRBJ1-1; TRBD1 aligns across 9 bases. V trimming: 4 bases; J trimming: 2 bases; junction bases outside the gene matches: 9. Germline V gives CDR1 SGHNT, CDR2 YYREEE (reference sequence). The CDR3 runs to 16 residues. Here the CDR3 reads CASSQLQGQGNTEAFF. The CDR3 DNA is TGTGCCAGCAGCCAACTTCAGGGACAGGGAAACACTGAAGCTTTCTTT.

Many counts were recorded for this clonotype. The J gene is TRBJ1-2, the V gene TRBV7-2; D ambiguous. The V gene's germline CDR1 is SGHTA and CDR2 FQGNSA. V gave up 5 bases and J gave up 1 base, with 8 bases separating them. The CDR3 covers 13 residues. This chain's CDR3 is CASSGRINYGYTF. The CDR3 region has the DNA TGTGCCAGCAGCGGACGGATTAACTATGGCTACACCTTC.

The V call is TRBV6-5, the J call TRBJ2-1; D possibly corresponds to TRBD2 (6 bases). V was clipped by 2 bases and J by 7 bases, with 15 bases between them. The CDR3 runs 15 residues. Germline V gene data show CDR1 as MNHEY and CDR2 as SVGAGI. CDR3 amino acids: CASSYSSGGTNEQFF. CDR3 nucleotide sequence: TGTGCCAGCAGTTACAGTAGCGGAGGTACGAATGAGCAGTTCTTC.

This clonotype was seen once. The rearrangement joins TRBV6-6 to TRBJ1-1; no reliable D call. The CDR3 is 13 residues long. V lost 5 bases to trimming and J lost 1 base, with 8 bases between them. The germline CDR1 and CDR2 sequences are MNHNY and SVGAGI (reference sequence). CDR3 sequence (DNA): TGTGCCAGCAGTAACGCTCCGAACACTGAAGCTTTCTTT. It yields the protein CASSNAPNTEAFF.

The rearrangement uses TRBV6-6 and TRBJ2-1; 14 bases are a match to TRBD2. V lost 6 bases to trimming and J lost 9 bases; unmatched junction nucleotides: 7. This CDR3 spans 15 amino acids. Germline assignment: CDR1 MNHNY and CDR2 SVGAGI (reference sequence). In DNA form, the CDR3 reads TGTGCCAGCAGCCTGACTAGCGGGGGGGCGGGTGAGCAGTTCTTC. Its protein product is CASSLTSGGAGEQFF.

This clonotype was observed a few times. The chain recombines TRBV2 with TRBJ1-1; D is unresolved. Germline V gene data show CDR1 as SNHLY and CDR2 as FYNNEI. V was trimmed by 6 bases and J by 1 base, leaving 15 bases between them. CDR3 length: 15 amino acids. The CDR3 DNA is TGTGCCAGCAGAGACATTGGACGGAAGAACACTGAAGCTTTCTTT. It specifies CASRDIGRKNTEAFF. Supplemented by reference TRBV2 and TRBJ1-1, the full variable domain reads EPEVTQTPSHQVTQMGQEVILRCVPISNHLYFYWYRQILGQKVEFLVSFYNNEISEKSEIFDDQFSVERPDGSNFTLKIRSTKLEDSAMYFCASRDIGRKNTEAFFGQGTRLTVV.

This clonotype was seen once. The chain recombines TRBV27 with TRBJ1-5; the D gene is possibly TRBD1 (5 bases). Trimming removed 8 bases at V and 5 bases at J, with 13 bases between. Per germline, CDR1 MNHEY and CDR2 SMNVEV (reference sequence). This CDR3 region has 13 residues. CDR3 in amino acids: CASGLGGDQPQHF. As DNA, the CDR3 is TGTGCCAGCGGACTGGGGGGGGATCAGCCCCAGCATTTT.

The chain employs TRBV20-1 and TRBJ2-4, with D possibly TRBD2 on 6 matching bases. The CDR3 covers 13 residues. V was pared by 2 bases and J by 9 bases, with 14 bases between. The germline CDR1 and CDR2 sequences are DFQATT and SNEGSKA (reference sequence). In DNA, the CDR3 is TGCAGTGCTAGATGGGGGGTTGAGGGCATTCAGTACTTC. Protein: CSARWGVEGIQYF.

This clonotype was seen repeatedly, ten times or more. The chain carries TRBV7-8 and TRBJ1-4; D not certain. The CDR3 sequence is 14 residues long. Germline V CDR1 and CDR2: SGHVS, FQNEAQ. V was clipped by 5 bases and J by 0 bases, with 7 bases between them. The CDR3 here is CASSLLSTNEKLFF. For the CDR3, the DNA is TGTGCCAGCAGCCTGTTATCAACTAATGAAAAACTGTTTTTT.

This clonotype was recorded at least ten times. V gene TRBV5-6 combines with J gene TRBJ1-2, with 9 positions matching TRBD1. After removal of 0 bases from V and 6 bases from J, the junction contained 9 bases not matched to a gene. Germline V CDR1 and CDR2: SGHDT, YYEEEE. The CDR3 has 16 residues. CDR3: CASSLGRDRAVHGYTF. CDR3 sequence (DNA): TGTGCCAGCAGCTTGGGAAGGGACAGGGCGGTACATGGCTACACCTTC.